This T cell receptor (beta chain) was obtained from a study of blood T cell repertoires in COVID-19. Turning to the study itself: Material from acute and convalescent COVID-19 was sourced from the United States, Italy and Spain.

Generated by immunoSEQ multiplex PCR, the TCRdb table keeps only in-frame clones and is missing some. The repertoire has roughly 220,000 clones, roughly 76% of them found once; the top ten carry 6.5% to 9.5%. CDR1 and CDR2 (germline): SGHVS, FQNEAQ. V lost 1 base, J lost 7 bases, and 11 bases lay in between. The CDR3 extends over 13 amino acids. With respect to this clone: This sample includes further DNA sequences coding for the same CDR3.

Input material: peripheral blood. The receptor was derived from a woman over 75 with COVID-19, enrolled during active disease. The chain links TRBV7-8 to TRBJ2-7, with D maybe TRBD2 (7 bases). CDR3 sequence (DNA): TGTGCCAGCAGCTTAGGGGGGGGCGGTGAGCAGTACTTC. This gives the protein CASSLGGGGEQYF.